The rows below give T cell receptor beta chains drawn from one sample of a study of cytomegalovirus exposure and HLA in healthy donors. TCRdb keeps only in-frame clones here, not all; method: immunoSEQ multiplex PCR. Seen here are some 80,000 clones, 70% to 85% observed once, and the top ten hold around an eighth. The sample was PBMCs. The origin of the receptors is a human donor in good health. Each CDR3 is given with its conserved first and last residue. The D gene is left open where the match is weak. Part of the rows lack a size; the others show once, few, many or a class for expanded clones.

length: 15
D: TRBD1
J: TRBJ2-2
V: TRBV19
size: NA
CDR3: CASRNRGLNTGELFF
DNA: TGTGCCAGTAGAAACAGGGGCCTGAACACCGGGGAGCTGTTTTTT

length: 11
D: NA
J: TRBJ1-5
V: TRBV28
size: NA
CDR3: CASSLLPPQHF
DNA: TGTGCCAGCAGTTTACTCCCGCCCCAGCATTTT

length: 16
D: TRBD1
J: TRBJ1-1
V: TRBV6-6
size: NA
CDR3: CASSYPLGQGNTEAFF
DNA: TGTGCCAGCAGTTACCCCTTAGGACAGGGGAACACTGAAGCTTTCTTT

length: 15
D: NA
J: TRBJ1-6
V: TRBV27
size: NA
CDR3: CASSLSLQGNSPLHF
DNA: TGTGCCAGCAGTTTATCGCTGCAGGGGAATTCACCCCTCCACTTT

length: 15
D: NA
J: TRBJ1-5
V: TRBV6-5
size: NA
CDR3: CASSPRGKGNQPQHF
DNA: TGTGCCAGCAGCCCCAGGGGTAAAGGGAATCAGCCCCAGCATTTT

length: 11
D: TRBD2
J: TRBJ2-7
V: TRBV7-2
size: few
CDR3: CASSRTRSISF
DNA: TGTGCCAGCAGCCGGACTAGGTCCATTTCCTTC

length: 15
D: NA
J: TRBJ2-5
V: TRBV27
size: NA
CDR3: CASSPPPVRGETQYF
DNA: TGTGCCAGCAGCCCCCCACCCGTCCGGGGGGAGACCCAGTACTTC

length: 14
D: NA
J: TRBJ1-5
V: TRBV2
size: once
CDR3: CASCREATNQPQHF
DNA: TGTGCCAGCTGTAGGGAGGCGACGAATCAGCCCCAGCATTTT

length: 17
D: TRBD2
J: TRBJ2-5
V: TRBV7-9
size: NA
CDR3: CASSLVYGTSEQETQYF
DNA: TGTGCCAGCAGCTTAGTTTACGGGACTAGCGAACAAGAGACCCAGTACTTC

length: 13
D: NA
J: TRBJ1-1
V: TRBV10-1
size: few
CDR3: CASSNAGVSEAFF
DNA: TGCGCCAGCAGTAATGCAGGGGTATCCGAAGCTTTCTTT

length: 17
D: NA
J: TRBJ2-6
V: TRBV7-9
size: NA
CDR3: CASSLARALSGANVLTF
DNA: TGTGCCAGCAGCTTAGCGCGAGCCCTTTCTGGGGCCAACGTCCTGACTTTC

length: 11
D: TRBD2
J: TRBJ2-7
V: TRBV30
size: NA
CDR3: CAWWGGTEQYF
DNA: TGTGCCTGGTGGGGGGGGACCGAGCAGTACTTC

length: 15
D: TRBD1
J: TRBJ2-1
V: TRBV9
size: NA
CDR3: CASSATGNSYNEQFF
DNA: TGTGCCAGCAGCGCGACAGGGAACTCCTACAATGAGCAGTTCTTC

length: 14
D: NA
J: TRBJ1-1
V: TRBV27
size: NA
CDR3: CASSFSRLGTEAFF
DNA: TGTGCCAGCAGTTTCTCTCGACTTGGCACTGAAGCTTTCTTT

length: 15
D: NA
J: TRBJ2-7
V: TRBV7-2
size: NA
CDR3: CASSLTGTSAYEQYF
DNA: TGTGCCAGCAGCTTGACGGGGACATCCGCCTACGAGCAGTACTTC

length: 12
D: NA
J: TRBJ1-2
V: TRBV28
size: few
CDR3: CASSLRLYGYPF
DNA: TGTGCCAGCAGTTTGCGACTCTATGGCTACCCCTTC

length: 13
D: TRBD1
J: TRBJ2-7
V: TRBV27
size: NA
CDR3: CASSLGTDYEQYF
DNA: TGTGCCAGCAGTTTGGGGACAGACTACGAGCAGTACTTC

length: 14
D: NA
J: TRBJ2-5
V: TRBV6-1
size: NA
CDR3: CASSLPQGRETQYF
DNA: TGTGCCAGCAGCCTGCCTCAGGGGAGAGAGACCCAGTACTTC

length: 17
D: NA
J: TRBJ1-2
V: TRBV19
size: NA
CDR3: CASILSLGIGKNYGYTF
DNA: TGTGCCAGTATCCTAAGTCTGGGAATCGGGAAGAACTATGGCTACACCTTC

length: 12
D: NA
J: TRBJ1-1
V: TRBV7-2
size: NA
CDR3: CASSLTGSEAFF
DNA: TGTGCCAGCAGCTTGACAGGTAGTGAAGCTTTCTTT

length: 16
D: TRBD1
J: TRBJ2-4
V: TRBV9
size: NA
CDR3: CASSYQGAGAKNIQYF
DNA: TGTGCCAGCAGCTACCAGGGGGCGGGGGCCAAAAACATTCAGTACTTC

length: 16
D: TRBD1
J: TRBJ1-2
V: TRBV10-3
size: NA
CDR3: CAISEPRTGGSYGYTF
DNA: TGTGCCATCAGTGAGCCAAGGACAGGGGGCTCCTATGGCTACACCTTC

length: 15
D: TRBD1
J: TRBJ1-3
V: TRBV2
size: NA
CDR3: CASSGGTGIGNTIYF
DNA: TGTGCCAGCAGTGGAGGGACAGGAATTGGGAACACCATATATTTT

length: 19
D: TRBD2
J: TRBJ2-1
V: TRBV7-9
size: NA
CDR3: CASSLAGTSGGPSYNEQFF
DNA: TGTGCCAGCAGCTTAGCGGGGACTAGCGGGGGGCCCTCCTACAATGAGCAGTTCTTC

length: 15
D: NA
J: TRBJ2-3
V: TRBV5-1
size: NA
CDR3: CASSLDGGQTDTQYF
DNA: TGCGCCAGCAGCTTGGATGGGGGCCAGACAGATACGCAGTATTTT

length: 18
D: NA
J: TRBJ1-4
V: TRBV6-1
size: NA
CDR3: CASSERGMGGRVNEKLFF
DNA: TGTGCCAGCAGTGAAAGGGGGATGGGCGGGAGGGTTAATGAAAAACTGTTTTTT

length: 17
D: TRBD1
J: TRBJ1-2
V: TRBV12-5
size: NA
CDR3: CASGLVRRTGEYGGYTF
DNA: TGTGCTAGTGGTTTGGTACGGAGGACAGGGGAATACGGAGGCTACACCTTC

length: 14
D: NA
J: TRBJ1-1
V: TRBV27
size: NA
CDR3: CASSLGTSNTEAFF
DNA: TGTGCCAGCAGTTTAGGGACATCGAACACTGAAGCTTTCTTT

length: 13
D: TRBD1
J: TRBJ2-7
V: TRBV2
size: NA
CDR3: CASRGQGAREQYF
DNA: TGTGCCAGCAGGGGACAGGGGGCGCGGGAGCAGTACTTC

length: 17
D: NA
J: TRBJ2-2
V: TRBV30
size: NA
CDR3: CAWSPGWRGRNTGELFF
DNA: TGTGCCTGGTCTCCCGGGTGGCGGGGCAGGAACACCGGGGAGCTGTTTTTT

length: 14
D: TRBD2
J: TRBJ2-3
V: TRBV7-2
size: NA
CDR3: CASRRTSGVDTQYF
DNA: TGTGCCAGCAGGCGTACTAGCGGGGTCGATACGCAGTATTTT

length: 14
D: TRBD1
J: TRBJ1-1
V: TRBV10-1
size: once
CDR3: CASSQGVMNTEAFF
DNA: TGCGCCAGCAGCCAGGGGGTTATGAACACTGAAGCTTTCTTT

length: 14
D: NA
J: TRBJ2-7
V: TRBV6-5
size: NA
CDR3: CASRTGRGLYEQYF
DNA: TGTGCCAGCAGAACAGGGAGGGGACTCTACGAGCAGTACTTC

length: 14
D: TRBD2
J: TRBJ2-1
V: TRBV19
size: NA
CDR3: CASSLRLADNEQFF
DNA: TGTGCCAGTAGTTTGAGGCTAGCGGACAATGAGCAGTTCTTC

length: 11
D: NA
J: TRBJ2-7
V: TRBV9
size: NA
CDR3: CASSSQGEQYF
DNA: TGTGCCAGCAGCTCCCAGGGCGAGCAGTACTTC

length: 15
D: TRBD1
J: TRBJ1-4
V: TRBV18
size: few
CDR3: CASSPTGFTNEKLFF
DNA: TGTGCCAGCTCCCCGACAGGGTTTACTAATGAAAAACTGTTTTTT

length: 13
D: NA
J: TRBJ2-1
V: TRBV7-2
size: NA
CDR3: CASSFAIQDEQFF
DNA: TGTGCCAGCAGCTTCGCGATACAGGATGAGCAGTTCTTC

length: 11
D: NA
J: TRBJ2-7
V: TRBV7-6
size: NA
CDR3: CASSLGPEQYF
DNA: TGTGCCAGCAGCTTAGGGCCCGAGCAGTACTTC

length: 14
D: TRBD1
J: TRBJ1-5
V: TRBV30
size: NA
CDR3: CAWSRGTGNQPQHF
DNA: TGTGCCTGGAGCCGTGGGACAGGCAATCAGCCCCAGCATTTT

length: 14
D: TRBD1
J: TRBJ2-1
V: TRBV7-9
size: NA
CDR3: CASSLGQNYNEQFF
DNA: TGCGCCAGCAGCCTGGGACAGAACTACAATGAGCAGTTCTTC

length: 13
D: NA
J: TRBJ1-1
V: TRBV29-1
size: few
CDR3: CSVLGDSNTEAFF
DNA: TGCAGCGTCCTGGGGGACTCGAACACTGAAGCTTTCTTT

length: 14
D: NA
J: TRBJ2-2
V: TRBV7-7
size: NA
CDR3: CASSLTGSTGELFF
DNA: TGTGCCAGCAGTCTTACAGGATCCACCGGGGAGCTGTTTTTT

length: 15
D: TRBD2
J: TRBJ2-7
V: TRBV6-5
size: NA
CDR3: CASSPGTSGVGEQYF
DNA: TGTGCCAGCAGTCCTGGAACTAGCGGGGTTGGCGAGCAGTACTTC

length: 15
D: TRBD1
J: TRBJ2-7
V: TRBV13
size: NA
CDR3: CASSYTGTASYEQYF
DNA: TGTGCCAGCAGCTATACCGGGACAGCATCCTACGAGCAGTACTTC

length: 15
D: TRBD1
J: TRBJ1-2
V: TRBV5-4
size: NA
CDR3: CASRYDRGRGYGYTF
DNA: TGTGCCAGCAGATATGACAGGGGGCGGGGGTATGGCTACACCTTC